This record looks at one T cell receptor beta chain sequence and its context. Its antigen has not been determined. No per-base quality is available; no much larger clone lies one base away. TCR beta CDR3 regions were sequenced from DNA using the immunoSEQ Assay. The published analysis was carried out like this. To compute T cell density, TCR beta template counts were normalized to usable DNA, which was estimated by amplifying housekeeping genes. Richness was estimated with the preseqR package, extrapolating to 400,000 templates for PBMC samples and 120,000 templates for tissue samples. Clonality was defined as one minus Pielou's evenness. To identify tissue-enriched TCRs, differential abundance testing was run on productive amino-acid clonotypes with a minimum total count of 5 and an alpha of 0.1. The Jaccard Index and the Morisita Overlap Index were used to quantify repertoire overlap between compartments. GLIPH grouped TCR beta CDR3s together with public tetramer-defined viral CDR3s, and a viral motif had to include at least three viral sequences and show V-gene enrichment. This immuneACCESS table, as held by TCRdb, lists in-frame sequences with V and J called but not all clones. Of the missing ones, under half trace to an unresolved V gene in checked studies; the others have no known cause. V, J and clone size derive from that table, while D and trimming were established from the DNA sequence. For this sample there are 78,000 or so clones; 80% to 90% appear just once. The top ten hold around 2.8% of the sample.

This sample is part of a study of T cells in localized non-small cell lung cancer (dated by TCRdb to 2020 to 2021). With respect to the entire study: The study analyzed T cell repertoires of 200 to 300 early-stage NSCLC patients, comparing tumors and uninvolved tumor-adjacent lungs. The cohort was made up of around 250 treatment-naive NSCLC patients whose localized lung tumors had been resected. The mean age of the NSCLC patients was around 65 years, with approximately 130 men and 107 women. Study-wide conclusions, independent of this receptor: Because the study design was exploratory, TCR variables were selected using unadjusted p-values without false-discovery rate correction. The highest T cell clonality was observed in uninvolved tumor-adjacent lung, where clonality exceeded that of tumor, suggesting that antigenic responses were more focused in uninvolved tumor-adjacent lung. Multi-region tumor sequencing was not performed, so intratumor heterogeneity could not be excluded. A median of around 50 of the top 100 tumor clones were detected in paired uninvolved adjacent lung, and about 29 of these tumor clones were also found among the top 100 clones of the paired uninvolved adjacent lung. Higher T cell density in blood was associated with longer overall survival, whereas higher clonality in adjacent lung was associated with shorter survival.

At diagnosis, tumor, uninvolved tumor-adjacent lung and peripheral blood were collected and then preserved as a mix of FFPE and fresh-frozen material. For TCR repertoire profiling, the blood samples were analyzed as peripheral blood mononuclear cells. V drops 2 bases and J drops 4 bases, leaving 6 bases in between. Based on the germline V gene, the CDR1 and CDR2 sequences are KGHSH and LQKENI. Its CDR3 holds 12 amino acids, cysteine through phenylalanine. Only the CDR3 DNA stays, 36 bases, in frame from base 1. This TCR was sampled from a man between 35 and 75 years old with stage I lung adenocarcinoma. The chain is encoded by TRBV18 joined to TRBJ2-7; the D gene identity is not certain. Here the sequenced sample was peripheral blood, taken before any cancer treatment. The nucleotides are TGTGCCAGCTCACCAAAGACTTACGAGCAGTACTTC. Translated, it gives CASSPKTYEQYF.